The 27 T cell receptor beta chains reported below all come from one sample, sequenced in a study of monozygotic twins with inflammatory bowel disease (dated by TCRdb to between 2018 and 2020). Preparation of the library involved 5' RACE. TCRdb shows the sequencer as Illumina HiSeq 2500. Reads reprocessed by TCRdb are summarized as one entry per CDR3 protein sequence, and DNA is absent. This specimen's table enumerates approximately 160,000 distinct CDR3 sequences. The top ten clones comprise under 3.5% of the sample. Specimen: blood. The source is a human donor with ulcerative colitis or Crohn's disease, or a healthy co-twin of an affected twin (not recorded which).

V is TRBV25-1 and J is TRBJ2-5; checking the TCRdb D call of TRBD1 is not possible without DNA. This CDR3 contains 17 residues. Looked up from germline, CDR1 is MGHDK and CDR2 is SYGVNS. CDR3 region: CASSESGLGKWKETQYF.

CDR3 loop: CASSSGQGAYSNQPQHF. The V call is TRBV7-2, the J call TRBJ1-5; TCRdb reports TRBD1, a call that lacks DNA to check it against. Germline V gene sequence: CDR1 SGHTA, CDR2 FQGNSA. There are 17 residues in the CDR3.

The CDR3 here is CASRMSGSVGTGELFF. V usage is TRBV5-1 and J usage is TRBJ2-2. From germline, CDR1 is SGHRS and CDR2 YFSETQ. The CDR3 spans 16 residues.

J is TRBJ2-1 and V is TRBV9; the TCRdb D gene call, TRBD1, has no DNA to confirm it. Germline V gives CDR1 SGDLS, CDR2 YYNGEE. The CDR3 loop spans 15 amino acids. CDR3: CASSPLKVRYNEQFF.

This chain uses TRBV14 with TRBJ2-1; TCRdb calls TRBD1, which cannot be checked without DNA. The CDR3 is 11 residues long. CDR1 is SGHDN, CDR2 FVKESK, per germline. The CDR3 loop is CASSLGQGKFF.

The chain is built from TRBV7-2 and TRBJ2-7; TCRdb returns TRBD1, unconfirmable since there is no DNA. Germline CDR1 SGHTA, CDR2 FQGNSA. This CDR3 is built from 13 residues. CDR3 loop: CASSLRQVPEQYF. The full variable domain, completed using reference TRBV7-2 and TRBJ2-7, is GAGVSQSPSNKVTEKGKDVELRCDPISGHTALYWYRQSLGQGLEFLIYFQGNSAPDKSGLPSDRFSAERTGGSVSTLTIQRTQQEDSAVYLCASSLRQVPEQYFGPGTRLTVT.

V is TRBV27 and J is TRBJ1-2; TCRdb's D call of TRBD1 is untestable without DNA. This CDR3 is 13 amino acids long. Germline V gene lookup returns CDR1 MNHEY and CDR2 SMNVEV (reference sequence). The CDR3 reads CASSLAQGYGYTF.

The rearrangement links TRBV5-1 to TRBJ2-7. Germline V gene lookup returns CDR1 SGHRS and CDR2 YFSETQ. This CDR3 has 13 residues. CDR3 sequence reads: CASSLSIDYEQYF.

The rearrangement uses TRBV29-1 and TRBJ2-7; no DNA is available, so the TRBD1 call from TCRdb remains unchecked. The CDR3 consists of 12 residues. CDR1 and CDR2 from the germline V gene are SQVTM and ANQGSEA. CDR3 amino acids: CSVGDRAFEQYF.

This rearrangement joins TRBV3-1 to TRBJ2-7; TCRdb returns TRBD1, unconfirmable since there is no DNA. Germline V gene data show CDR1 as LGHDT and CDR2 as YNNKEL (reference sequence). This CDR3 is 12 amino acids long. The CDR3 here is CASSLQGDEQYF.

The rearrangement joins TRBV29-1 to TRBJ2-2; the TCRdb call, TRBD1, lacks DNA for checking. The length of the CDR3 is 15 residues. Germline V gene data show CDR1 as SQVTM and CDR2 as ANQGSEA. CDR3 sequence reads: CSVEGGGRNTGELFF.

The gene calls are TRBV5-1 and TRBJ1-1; lacking DNA, the TRBD1 call made by TCRdb goes unchecked. Germline lookup yields CDR1 SGHRS and CDR2 YFSETQ. The CDR3 covers 15 residues. The CDR3 loop reads CASGLGGDPNTEAFF.

The chain has TRBV9 and TRBJ1-5; as DNA is missing, the TRBD1 call by TCRdb cannot be tested. CDR1 SGDLS and CDR2 YYNGEE come from the germline V gene. CDR3 size: 15 residues. The CDR3 sequence is CASSDDDRDNQPQHF.

The chain has TRBV7-6 and TRBJ2-7; the TRBD2 assignment by TCRdb is unverifiable without DNA. CDR3 length: 19 amino acids. The germline gives CDR1 SGHVS, CDR2 FNYEAQ. CDR3 residues: CASSLYPQQEGKLSYEQYF.

The J gene is TRBJ2-7, the V gene TRBV12-3 or TRBV12-4; the TRBD2 assignment by TCRdb is unverifiable without DNA. This CDR3 has 19 residues. The CDR3 is CASSFSGVVGLAGGTEQYF.

The chain couples TRBV4-3 to TRBJ2-6; as DNA is missing, the TRBD1 call by TCRdb cannot be tested. The germline V gene encodes CDR1 LGHNA and CDR2 YSLEER. This CDR3 comprises 17 residues. The CDR3 protein is CASSHPGRSSGANVLTF.

This chain connects TRBV9 to TRBJ2-3; TCRdb picks TRBD1, but there is no DNA to check that call. CDR3 length: 15 amino acids. The germline gives CDR1 SGDLS, CDR2 YYNGEE. CDR3 region: CASSVDGINTDMQYF.

The chain employs TRBV20-1 and TRBJ2-1. Germline CDR1 and CDR2: DFQATT and SNEGSKA (reference sequence). The CDR3 contains 14 residues. Here the CDR3 reads CSARDPFRYDEQFF.

The chain employs TRBV28 and TRBJ2-2. The length of the CDR3 is 14 residues. Germline V CDR1 and CDR2: MDHEN, SYDVKM. CDR3 sequence: CASSFLGNTGELFF.

The chain recombines TRBV12-3 or TRBV12-4 with TRBJ1-6. CDR3 length: 13 amino acids. The CDR3 here is CASSLGVSSPLHF.

Here the CDR3 reads CSALTGRNTEAFF. V is TRBV20-1 and J is TRBJ1-1; there is no DNA to check the TCRdb D call of TRBD1. The length of the CDR3 is 13 residues. The V gene's germline CDR1 is DFQATT and CDR2 SNEGSKA (reference sequence).

This chain uses TRBV15 with TRBJ2-1; TCRdb indicates TRBD2, and absent DNA this call remains unverified. The CDR3 is made up of 16 amino acids. In germline, CDR1 is LNHNV, CDR2 YYDKDF (reference sequence). CDR3 residues: CATSRRGSGRYNEQFF.

The J gene is TRBJ2-5, the V gene TRBV28; TCRdb outputs TRBD1, but without DNA this stays unchecked. Germline V gene data show CDR1 as MDHEN and CDR2 as SYDVKM. The CDR3 runs 13 residues. The CDR3 is CASTLGTEETQYF. Drawing the rest from reference TRBV28 and TRBJ2-5, the complete variable domain is DVKVTQSSRYLVKRTGEKVFLECVQDMDHENMFWYRQDPGLGLRLIYFSYDVKMKEKGDIPEGYSVSREKKERFSLILESASTNQTSMYLCASTLGTEETQYFGPGTRLLVL.

This rearrangement joins TRBV5-1 to TRBJ2-1; TCRdb's D gene call, TRBD1, goes unchecked for lack of DNA. The CDR3 has 14 residues. The germline V gene has CDR1 SGHRS and CDR2 YFSETQ. The CDR3 protein is CASSFGGSYNEQFF.

The chain employs TRBV4-2 and TRBJ2-5; TCRdb selects TRBD2, and the lack of DNA leaves this call unchecked. CDR3 length: 14 residues. Germline V gene data show CDR1 as LGHNA and CDR2 as YNFKEQ. CDR3 sequence reads: CASSQGSGQETQYF.

The gene calls are TRBV6-1 and TRBJ2-1; TCRdb picks TRBD2, but there is no DNA to check that call. CDR3 size: 16 residues. In germline, CDR1 is MNHNS, CDR2 SASEGT. CDR3 in amino acids: CASSPPGLVANNEQFF.

This sequence joins TRBV4-1 and TRBJ2-7; TCRdb's assignment of TRBD2 cannot be checked, as there is no DNA. Germline V gene sequence: CDR1 MGHRA, CDR2 YSYEKL. The CDR3 consists of 15 residues. This CDR3 is CASSQRQGGAYEQYF.